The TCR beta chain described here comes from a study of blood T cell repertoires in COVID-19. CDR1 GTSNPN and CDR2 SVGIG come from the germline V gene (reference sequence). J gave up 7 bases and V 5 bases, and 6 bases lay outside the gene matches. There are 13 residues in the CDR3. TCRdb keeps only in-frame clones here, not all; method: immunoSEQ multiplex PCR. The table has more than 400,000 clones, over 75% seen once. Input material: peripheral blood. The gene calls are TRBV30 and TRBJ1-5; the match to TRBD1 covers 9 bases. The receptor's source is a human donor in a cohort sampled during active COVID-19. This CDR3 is CAWEGQGGQPQHF. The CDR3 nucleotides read TGTGCCTGGGAGGGACAGGGCGGCCAGCCCCAGCATTTT.